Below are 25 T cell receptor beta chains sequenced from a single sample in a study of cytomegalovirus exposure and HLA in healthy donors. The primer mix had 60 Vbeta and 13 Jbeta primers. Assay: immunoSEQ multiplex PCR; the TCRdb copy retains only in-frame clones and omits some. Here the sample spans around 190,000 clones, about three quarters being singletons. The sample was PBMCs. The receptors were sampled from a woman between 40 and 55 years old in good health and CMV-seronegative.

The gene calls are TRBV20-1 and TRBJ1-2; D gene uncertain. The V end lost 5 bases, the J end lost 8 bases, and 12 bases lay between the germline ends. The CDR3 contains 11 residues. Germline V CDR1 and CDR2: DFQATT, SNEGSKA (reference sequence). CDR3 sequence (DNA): TGCAGTGCTGCCCTCGACGGGGGCTACACCTTC. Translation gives CSAALDGGYTF.

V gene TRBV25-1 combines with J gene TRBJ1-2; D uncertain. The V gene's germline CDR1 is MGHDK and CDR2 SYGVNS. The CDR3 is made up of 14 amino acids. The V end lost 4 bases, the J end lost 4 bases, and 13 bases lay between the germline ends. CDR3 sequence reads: CASSANLPSYGYTF. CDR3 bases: TGTGCCAGCAGTGCCAATCTTCCCAGCTATGGCTACACCTTC.

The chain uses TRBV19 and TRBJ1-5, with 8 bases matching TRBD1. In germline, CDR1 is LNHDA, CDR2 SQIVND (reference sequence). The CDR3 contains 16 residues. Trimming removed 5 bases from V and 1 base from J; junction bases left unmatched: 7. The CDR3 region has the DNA TGTGCCAGTAGTCCGCGGACAGGGAGGAGCAATCAGCCCCAGCATTTT. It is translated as CASSPRTGRSNQPQHF.

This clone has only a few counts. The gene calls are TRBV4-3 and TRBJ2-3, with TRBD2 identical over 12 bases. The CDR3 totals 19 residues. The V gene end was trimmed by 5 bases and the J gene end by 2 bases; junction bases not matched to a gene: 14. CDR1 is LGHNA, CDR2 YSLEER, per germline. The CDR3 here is CASSTQGTTSGSVTDTQYF. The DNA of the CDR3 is TGCGCCAGCAGCACCCAGGGAACGACTAGCGGGAGCGTCACAGATACGCAGTATTTT.

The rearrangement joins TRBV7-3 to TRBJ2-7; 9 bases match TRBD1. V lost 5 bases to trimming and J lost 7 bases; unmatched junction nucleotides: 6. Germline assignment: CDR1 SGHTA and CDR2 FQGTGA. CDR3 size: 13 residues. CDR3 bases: TGTGCCAGCAGCCTGGACAGGGGAGGGGAGCAGTACTTC. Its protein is CASSLDRGGEQYF.

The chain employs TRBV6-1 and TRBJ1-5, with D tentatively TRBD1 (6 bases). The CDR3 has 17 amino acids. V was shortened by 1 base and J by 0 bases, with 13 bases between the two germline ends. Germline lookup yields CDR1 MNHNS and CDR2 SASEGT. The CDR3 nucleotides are TGTGCCAGCAGTGAAGATCAGGGGCAACATAGCAATCAGCCCCAGCATTTT. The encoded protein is CASSEDQGQHSNQPQHF.

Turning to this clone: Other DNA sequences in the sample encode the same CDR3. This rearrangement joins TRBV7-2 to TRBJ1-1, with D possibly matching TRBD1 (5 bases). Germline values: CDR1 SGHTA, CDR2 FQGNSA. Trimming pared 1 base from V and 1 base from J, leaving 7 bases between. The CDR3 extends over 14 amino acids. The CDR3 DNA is TGTGCCAGCAGCTTAGGGCAGGGGAACACTGAAGCTTTCTTT. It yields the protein CASSLGQGNTEAFF.

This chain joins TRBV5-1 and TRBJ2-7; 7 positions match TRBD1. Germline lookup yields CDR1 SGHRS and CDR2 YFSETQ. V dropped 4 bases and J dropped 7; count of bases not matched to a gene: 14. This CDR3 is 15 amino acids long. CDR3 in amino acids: CASSTPTGTLGEQYF. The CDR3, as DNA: TGCGCCAGCAGCACCCCGACAGGGACCCTTGGGGAGCAGTACTTC. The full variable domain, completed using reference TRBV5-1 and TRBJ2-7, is KAGVTQTPRYLIKTRGQQVTLSCSPISGHRSVSWYQQTPGQGLQFLFEYFSETQRNKGNFPGRFSGRQFSNSRSEMNVSTLELGDSALYLCASSTPTGTLGEQYFGPGTRLTVT.

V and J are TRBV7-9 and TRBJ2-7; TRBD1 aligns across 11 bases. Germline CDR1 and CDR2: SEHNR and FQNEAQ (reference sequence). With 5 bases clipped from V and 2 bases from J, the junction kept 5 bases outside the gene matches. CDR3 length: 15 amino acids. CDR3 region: CASSPMGQGAYEQYF. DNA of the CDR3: TGTGCCAGCAGCCCCATGGGACAGGGGGCCTACGAGCAGTACTTC.

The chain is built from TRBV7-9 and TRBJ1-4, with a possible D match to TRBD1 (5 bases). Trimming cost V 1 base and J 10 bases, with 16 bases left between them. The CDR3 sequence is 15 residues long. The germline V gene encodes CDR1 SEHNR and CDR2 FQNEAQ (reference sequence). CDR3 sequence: CASSLEGQGSAKLFF. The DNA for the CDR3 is TGTGCCAGCAGCTTAGAAGGCCAGGGATCGGCAAAACTGTTTTTT.

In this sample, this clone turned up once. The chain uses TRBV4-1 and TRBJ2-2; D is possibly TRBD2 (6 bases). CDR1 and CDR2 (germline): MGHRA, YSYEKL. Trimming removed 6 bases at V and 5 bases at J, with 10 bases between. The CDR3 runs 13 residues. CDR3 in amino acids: CASSSGGTGELFF. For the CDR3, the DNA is TGCGCCAGCAGTAGCGGAGGGACCGGGGAGCTGTTTTTT.

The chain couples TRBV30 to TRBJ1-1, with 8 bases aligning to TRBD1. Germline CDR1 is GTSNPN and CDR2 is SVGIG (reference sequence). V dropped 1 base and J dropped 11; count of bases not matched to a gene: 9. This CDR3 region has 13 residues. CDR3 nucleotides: TGTGCCTGGAGTGGGGACAGGCACTTAACGGCTTTCTTT. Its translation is CAWSGDRHLTAFF.

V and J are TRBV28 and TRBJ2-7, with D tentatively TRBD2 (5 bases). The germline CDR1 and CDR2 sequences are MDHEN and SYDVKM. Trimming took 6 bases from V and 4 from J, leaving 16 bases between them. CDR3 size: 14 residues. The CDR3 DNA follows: TGTGCCAGCAGGGACTCCCTAAACCAATACGAGCAGTACGTC. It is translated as CASRDSLNQYEQYV.

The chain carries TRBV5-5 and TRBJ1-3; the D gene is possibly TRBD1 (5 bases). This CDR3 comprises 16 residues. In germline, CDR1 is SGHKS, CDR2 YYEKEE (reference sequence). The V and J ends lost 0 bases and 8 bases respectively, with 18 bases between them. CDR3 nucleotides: TGTGCCAGCAGCTTGGCCGGGGGGGGGTATGAGGACACCATATATTTT. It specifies CASSLAGGGYEDTIYF.

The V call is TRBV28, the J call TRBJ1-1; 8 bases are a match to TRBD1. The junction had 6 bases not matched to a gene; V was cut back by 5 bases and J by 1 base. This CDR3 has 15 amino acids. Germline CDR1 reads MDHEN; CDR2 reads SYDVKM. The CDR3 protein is CASSGRGQGNTEAFF. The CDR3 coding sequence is TGTGCCAGCAGTGGAAGAGGACAGGGGAACACTGAAGCTTTCTTT.

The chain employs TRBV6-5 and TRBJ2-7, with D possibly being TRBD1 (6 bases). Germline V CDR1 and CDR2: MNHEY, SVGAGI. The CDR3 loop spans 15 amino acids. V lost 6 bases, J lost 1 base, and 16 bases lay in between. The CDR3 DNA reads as TGTGCCAGCAGACGTGATCCCGGACAGTCCTACGAGCAGTACTTC. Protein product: CASRRDPGQSYEQYF.

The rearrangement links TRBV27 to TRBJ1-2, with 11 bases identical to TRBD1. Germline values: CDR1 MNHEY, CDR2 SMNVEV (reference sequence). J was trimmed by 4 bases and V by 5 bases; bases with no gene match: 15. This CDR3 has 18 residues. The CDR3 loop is CASSPGQGARGRFYGYTF. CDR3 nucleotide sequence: TGTGCCAGCAGTCCAGGACAGGGGGCGAGAGGTCGATTCTATGGCTACACCTTC.

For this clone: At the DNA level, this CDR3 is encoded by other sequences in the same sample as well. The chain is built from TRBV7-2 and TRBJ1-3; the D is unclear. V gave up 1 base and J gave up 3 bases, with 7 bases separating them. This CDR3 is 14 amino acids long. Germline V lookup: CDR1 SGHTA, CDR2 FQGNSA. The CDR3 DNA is TGTGCCAGCAGCTTAGGAGGCAGTGGAAACACCATATATTTT. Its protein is CASSLGGSGNTIYF.

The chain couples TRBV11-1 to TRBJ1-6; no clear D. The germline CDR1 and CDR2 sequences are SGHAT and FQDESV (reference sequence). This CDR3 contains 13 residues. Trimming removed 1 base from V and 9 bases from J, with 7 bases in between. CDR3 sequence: CASSLDAVSPLHF. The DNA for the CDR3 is TGTGCCAGCAGCTTAGATGCGGTTTCACCCCTCCACTTT.

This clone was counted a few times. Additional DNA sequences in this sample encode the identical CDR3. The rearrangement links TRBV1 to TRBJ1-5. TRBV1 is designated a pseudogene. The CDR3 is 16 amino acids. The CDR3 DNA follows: TGCACCAGCAGCCAAGAGGGCAGGCCGGGGGATCAGCCCCAGCATTTT. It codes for CTSSQEGRPGDQPQHF.

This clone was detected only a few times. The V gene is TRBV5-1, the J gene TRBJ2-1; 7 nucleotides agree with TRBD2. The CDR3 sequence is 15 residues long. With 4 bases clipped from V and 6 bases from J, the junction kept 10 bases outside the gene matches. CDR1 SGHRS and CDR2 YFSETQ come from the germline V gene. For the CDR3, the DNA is TGCGCCAGCAGCGGGGAGGGCGGGAGCATCAATGAGCAGTTCTTC. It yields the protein CASSGEGGSINEQFF.

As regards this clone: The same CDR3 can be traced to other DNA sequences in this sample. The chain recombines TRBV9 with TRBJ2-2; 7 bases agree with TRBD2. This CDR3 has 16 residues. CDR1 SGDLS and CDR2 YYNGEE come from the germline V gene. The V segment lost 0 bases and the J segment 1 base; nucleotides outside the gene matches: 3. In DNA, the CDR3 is TGTGCCAGCAGCGTAGCGAGCGGGGTGAACACCGGGGAGCTGTTTTTT. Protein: CASSVASGVNTGELFF. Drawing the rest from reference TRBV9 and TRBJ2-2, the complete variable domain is DSGVTQTPKHLITATGQRVTLRCSPRSGDLSVYWYQQSLDQGLQFLIQYYNGEERAKGNILERFSAQQFPDLHSELNLSSLELGDSALYFCASSVASGVNTGELFFGEGSRLTVL.

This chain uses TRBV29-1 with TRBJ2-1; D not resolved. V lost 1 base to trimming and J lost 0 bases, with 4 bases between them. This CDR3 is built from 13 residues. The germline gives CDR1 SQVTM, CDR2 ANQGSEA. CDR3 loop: CSVEVVSYNEQFF. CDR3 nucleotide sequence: TGCAGCGTTGAAGTAGTCTCCTACAATGAGCAGTTCTTC.

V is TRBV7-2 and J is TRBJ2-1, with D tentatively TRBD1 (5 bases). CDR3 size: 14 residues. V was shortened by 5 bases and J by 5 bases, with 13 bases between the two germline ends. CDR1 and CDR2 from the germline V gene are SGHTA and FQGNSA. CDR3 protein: CASSLAQAHNEQFF. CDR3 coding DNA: TGTGCCAGCAGCCTGGCACAGGCTCACAATGAGCAGTTCTTC.

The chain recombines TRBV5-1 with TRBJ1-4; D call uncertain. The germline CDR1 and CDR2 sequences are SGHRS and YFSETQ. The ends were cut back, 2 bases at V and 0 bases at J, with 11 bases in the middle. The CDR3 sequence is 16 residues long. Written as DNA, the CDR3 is TGCGCCAGCAGCTTCCTCAGCGCGGCAACTAATGAAAAACTGTTTTTT. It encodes CASSFLSAATNEKLFF.